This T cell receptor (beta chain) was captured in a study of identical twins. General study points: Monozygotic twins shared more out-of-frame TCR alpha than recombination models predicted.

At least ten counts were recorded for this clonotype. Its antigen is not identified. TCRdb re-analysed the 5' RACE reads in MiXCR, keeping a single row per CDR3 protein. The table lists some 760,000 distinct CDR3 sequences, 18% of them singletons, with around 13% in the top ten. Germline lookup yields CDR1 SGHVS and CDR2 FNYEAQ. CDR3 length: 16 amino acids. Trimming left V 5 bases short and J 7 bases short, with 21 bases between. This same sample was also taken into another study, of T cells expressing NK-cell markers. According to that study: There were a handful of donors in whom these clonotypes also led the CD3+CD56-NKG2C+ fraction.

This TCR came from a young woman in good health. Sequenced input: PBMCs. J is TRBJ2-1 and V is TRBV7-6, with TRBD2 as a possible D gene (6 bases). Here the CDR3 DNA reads TGTGCCAGCAGCGACCCAGGGACTTCCTACCCTAATGAGCAGTTCTTC. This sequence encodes CASSDPGTSYPNEQFF.